This TCR beta chain stems from a study of T-cell memory formation after mild COVID-19. Looking at the study overall: Largely, the TCR clusters proved donor specific.

Trimming stripped 2 bases from V and 0 bases from J, with 15 bases between. The germline V gene has CDR1 SGDLS and CDR2 YYNGEE. This CDR3 has 17 amino acids. MiXCR, run by TCRdb on the 5' RACE reads, gives a single entry per CDR3 protein. The sample has more than 80,000 distinct CDR3 sequences, roughly 12% seen once. J is TRBJ2-1 and V is TRBV9, with D perhaps matching TRBD1 or TRBD2 (6 bases each). This sequence originates from an adult woman who had mild COVID-19 (a few samples of this study predate the infection). Cell type and time point are not known. The sequenced material came from PBMCs or a T cell subset sorted from them (not recorded which). The CDR3 DNA follows: TGTGCCAGCAGCGTGAACAGGGTCGGGGGCTCCTACAATGAGCAGTTCTTC. Its translation is CASSVNRVGGSYNEQFF.